Listed below are T cell receptor beta chains from one sample, sequenced in a study of blood T cell repertoires in COVID-19. Profiled with immunoSEQ multiplex PCR; TCRdb holds only in-frame clones, not every one. Altogether fewer than 250,000 clones are present, about 83% being singletons, with the ten largest covering approximately 7%. Source material: peripheral blood. These receptors originate from a woman in her forties or fifties with acute or convalescent COVID-19. Both conserved end residues are part of each CDR3. D genes are given only for firm matches. Only part of the rows carry a size: once, few, many, or a class if the clone is expanded.

cdr3_aa,cdr3_nt,d_call,j_call,clone_size,v_call,cdr3_length
CASSLTGTGLNYGYTF,TGTGCCAGCAGTTTGACGGGCACAGGCTTAAACTATGGCTACACCTTC,.,TRBJ1-2,.,TRBV28,16
CASSSGTSSTDTQYF,TGTGCCAGCAGCTCCGGGACTAGCAGCACAGATACGCAGTATTTT,TRBD2,TRBJ2-3,.,TRBV3-1/TRBV3-2,15
CARRVTGTSGMNTQYF,TGTGCCAGGAGGGTTACTGGGACTAGCGGGATGAATACGCAGTATTTT,TRBD2,TRBJ2-3,.,TRBV27,16
CASSHSGTGSQPQHF,TGTGCCAGCAGCCACTCCGGGACAGGGAGTCAGCCCCAGCATTTT,TRBD1,TRBJ1-5,once,TRBV28,15
CGTGVWGETQYF,TGTGGTACCGGGGTATGGGGAGAGACCCAGTACTTC,.,TRBJ2-5,.,TRBV15,12
CASRIGDSSFTDTQYF,TGTGCCAGCAGAATAGGGGACTCAAGCTTCACAGATACGCAGTATTTT,.,TRBJ2-3,.,TRBV9,16
CASSVGGGSNTEAFF,TGTGCCAGCAGCGTAGGTGGAGGGTCGAACACTGAAGCTTTCTTT,.,TRBJ1-1,.,TRBV9,15
CSVPQRDRDTEAFF,TGCAGCGTTCCCCAAAGGGACAGGGACACTGAAGCTTTCTTT,TRBD1,TRBJ1-1,few,TRBV29-1,14
CASSSRTGVHNEQFF,TGTGCCAGCAGCTCCCGGACAGGGGTACACAATGAGCAGTTCTTC,TRBD1,TRBJ2-1,.,TRBV14,15
CASSSRGGTSRISGELFF,TGTGCCAGCAGCTCGCGAGGGGGGACTAGTCGGATTTCCGGGGAGCTGTTTTTT,TRBD2,TRBJ2-2,.,TRBV9,18
CASRGTGSSYNEQFF,TGTGCCAGCAGGGGAACCGGGAGCTCCTACAATGAGCAGTTCTTC,.,TRBJ2-1,.,TRBV28,15
CSASRLLAGGLSDEQFF,TGCAGTGCCAGTCGACTCCTAGCGGGAGGACTCTCCGATGAGCAGTTCTTC,TRBD2,TRBJ2-1,.,TRBV20-1,17
CASGGDSRRPEGTLVNEKLFF,TGCGCCAGCGGGGGGGACTCACGTCGGCCGGAGGGGACCTTAGTCAATGAAAAACTGTTTTTT,.,TRBJ1-4,.,TRBV10-1,21
CASSETGASGNTIYF,TGTGCCAGCAGCGAGACAGGGGCCTCTGGAAACACCATATATTTT,TRBD1,TRBJ1-3,.,TRBV9,15
CSASLPGTSGYEQYF,TGCAGTGCTAGTTTGCCCGGGACTAGCGGTTACGAGCAGTACTTC,TRBD2,TRBJ2-7,.,TRBV20-1,15
CATSRGLTETEGTQYF,TGTGCCACCAGCAGAGGACTAACCGAGACGGAGGGGACCCAGTACTTC,.,TRBJ2-5,once,TRBV15,16
CASSPLAGQRDTQYF,TGTGCCAGCAGTCCGTTAGCGGGACAGAGAGATACGCAGTATTTT,.,TRBJ2-3,.,TRBV27,15
CASSQWGPGTGELFF,TGTGCCAGCAGCCAATGGGGGCCGGGCACCGGGGAGCTGTTTTTT,.,TRBJ2-2,.,TRBV14,15
CSVETSGRDQETQYF,TGCAGCGTTGAAACTAGCGGGAGGGACCAAGAGACCCAGTACTTC,TRBD2,TRBJ2-5,.,TRBV29-1,15
CASKRLAGDTGELFF,TGTGCCAGCAAAAGGCTAGCGGGAGACACCGGGGAGCTGTTTTTT,TRBD2,TRBJ2-2,.,TRBV6-5,15
CASSLTGGLVNQPQHF,TGTGCCAGCAGTCTAACCGGGGGACTGGTTAATCAGCCCCAGCATTTT,.,TRBJ1-5,.,TRBV28,16
CASSRDFRYEQYF,TGCGCCAGCAGCCGGGACTTCCGCTACGAGCAGTACTTC,.,TRBJ2-7,.,TRBV4-1,13
CASSLEKTGYGYTF,TGTGCCAGCAGCTTAGAAAAAACGGGGTATGGCTACACCTTC,.,TRBJ1-2,.,TRBV7-2,14
CASKIPGRGSEKLFF,TGTGCCAGTAAGATACCGGGCCGGGGAAGCGAAAAACTGTTTTTT,.,TRBJ1-4,.,TRBV19,15
CASSRSDSGSPLHF,TGTGCCAGCAGCCGGTCGGACAGTGGATCACCCCTCCACTTT,.,TRBJ1-6,.,TRBV11-1,14
CAVRAYSNQPQHF,TGTGCCGTCAGGGCTTATAGCAATCAGCCCCAGCATTTT,.,TRBJ1-5,.,TRBV28,13
CASSLVELSYEQYF,TGTGCCAGCAGCTTAGTGGAGCTGTCCTACGAGCAGTACTTC,.,TRBJ2-7,.,TRBV7-8,14
CASRHKQGAGEQYF,TGTGCCAGCAGACACAAACAGGGGGCGGGGGAGCAGTACTTC,TRBD1,TRBJ2-7,.,TRBV7-9,14
CASSLLSGRGEQFF,TGTGCCAGCAGCTTACTTAGCGGGAGGGGTGAGCAGTTCTTC,TRBD2,TRBJ2-1,.,TRBV7-9,14